These T cell receptor beta chains were read from a single sample in a study of T cell responses to AZD1222 COVID-19 vaccine. Repertoires were generated with immunoSEQ multiplex PCR, while TCRdb's copy carries only in-frame clones and drops some. Counted here are 100,000 to 150,000 clones, around 92% occurring once; the ten biggest clones make up roughly 1.6%. The source was peripheral blood, collected on day 0 of AZD1222 vaccination. These receptors were collected from an adult in good health. Each CDR3 is given with its conserved first and last residue. The D gene is left open where the match is weak. Part of the rows lack a size; the others show once, few, many or a class for expanded clones.

CDR3 protein | CDR3 DNA | J gene | clone size | V gene | D gene
CASSLALGPRSYEQYF | TGTGCCAGCAGCTTGGCCTTGGGACCGAGATCCTACGAGCAGTACTTC | TRBJ2-7 | NA | TRBV5-4 | NA
CASGTANYGYTF | TGTGCCAGCGGGACAGCAAACTATGGCTACACCTTC | TRBJ1-2 | NA | TRBV7-2 | TRBD1
CASSFRRIYGYTF | TGTGCCAGCAGTTTTAGACGGATTTATGGCTACACCTTC | TRBJ1-2 | once | TRBV28 | NA
CASSLGGSLEAFF | TGTGCCAGCAGCTTAGGAGGCAGTCTTGAAGCTTTCTTT | TRBJ1-1 | NA | TRBV7-9 | NA
CASSLAGANPYEQYF | TGTGCCAGCAGCTTAGCGGGAGCTAACCCCTACGAGCAGTACTTC | TRBJ2-7 | NA | TRBV7-6 | NA
CASSYSWTSGSRGPYNEQFF | TGTGCCAGCAGTTACTCGTGGACTAGCGGGAGTAGGGGCCCCTACAATGAGCAGTTCTTC | TRBJ2-1 | NA | TRBV6-2/TRBV6-3 | TRBD2
CASSLVVSGRRSYEQYF | TGTGCCAGCAGCTTAGTTGTTAGCGGGAGACGGTCCTACGAGCAGTACTTC | TRBJ2-7 | NA | TRBV7-2 | TRBD2
CASSQYDRASEQYF | TGTGCCAGCAGCCAGTACGACAGGGCCTCCGAGCAGTACTTC | TRBJ2-7 | NA | TRBV5-6 | TRBD1
CASSPTWDRDRSSYEQYF | TGTGCCAGCTCACCCACCTGGGACAGAGACCGATCCTCCTACGAGCAGTACTTC | TRBJ2-7 | NA | TRBV18 | TRBD1
CAILGAGKGEQYF | TGTGCCATCCTAGGAGCGGGAAAAGGCGAGCAGTACTTC | TRBJ2-7 | NA | TRBV10-3 | TRBD2
CAWSVRIGPYEQYF | TGTGCCTGGAGTGTACGAATCGGCCCCTACGAGCAGTACTTC | TRBJ2-7 | NA | TRBV30 | NA
CASSQLAGDNEQFF | TGTGCCAGCAGCCAACTAGCGGGAGACAATGAGCAGTTCTTC | TRBJ2-1 | NA | TRBV3-1/TRBV3-2 | TRBD2
CASSQFGGGRGLEQYF | TGTGCCAGCAGCCAATTCGGCGGGGGGAGGGGCCTTGAGCAGTACTTC | TRBJ2-7 | NA | TRBV3-1/TRBV3-2 | TRBD2
CASSLEKGWRSPLHF | TGCGCCAGCAGCTTGGAAAAGGGCTGGAGATCACCCCTCCACTTT | TRBJ1-6 | NA | TRBV5-1 | NA
CASSPAGTVNYGYTF | TGTGCCAGCAGCCCAGCAGGGACGGTTAACTATGGCTACACCTTC | TRBJ1-2 | NA | TRBV7-2 | NA
CASGMVNEQFF | TGTGCCAGTGGGATGGTAAATGAGCAGTTCTTC | TRBJ2-1 | NA | TRBV6-5 | NA
CASSLDPNEQFF | TGTGCCAGCAGTTTAGACCCGAATGAGCAGTTCTTC | TRBJ2-1 | NA | TRBV5-6 | NA
CASSTSRFDPAGGGGYEQYF | TGTGCCAGTAGTACGTCCCGCTTCGACCCGGCTGGGGGAGGAGGCTACGAGCAGTACTTC | TRBJ2-7 | NA | TRBV19 | NA
CASSSPGRKMGAISSYEQYF | TGTGCCAGCAGCTCGCCGGGGAGGAAGATGGGGGCAATATCCTCCTACGAGCAGTACTTC | TRBJ2-7 | NA | TRBV11-3 | NA
CASSPTSAGNSYGYTF | TGTGCCAGCAGCCCTACGAGTGCAGGGAATAGCTATGGCTACACCTTC | TRBJ1-2 | NA | TRBV7-2 | NA
CASSLWQGNSPLHF | TGTGCCAGCAGCTTGTGGCAGGGGAATTCACCCCTCCACTTT | TRBJ1-6 | NA | TRBV5-4 | NA
CSASPGFAYEQYF | TGCAGTGCTAGTCCGGGCTTCGCCTACGAGCAGTACTTC | TRBJ2-7 | NA | TRBV20-1 | NA
CAISQGQTMSNYGYTF | TGTGCCATCAGTCAGGGACAGACGATGTCTAACTATGGCTACACCTTC | TRBJ1-2 | NA | TRBV10-3 | TRBD1
CASSSPGSAAYEQYF | TGTGCCAGCAGCTCCCCCGGTAGCGCCGCCTACGAGCAGTACTTC | TRBJ2-7 | NA | TRBV7-9 | NA
CASSSTASSGANVLTF | TGTGCCAGCAGCTCAACAGCGAGCTCTGGGGCCAACGTCCTGACTTTC | TRBJ2-6 | NA | TRBV7-6 | NA
CASSDFRQADQPQHF | TGTGCCAGTAGTGACTTCCGGCAGGCCGATCAGCCCCAGCATTTT | TRBJ1-5 | few | TRBV19 | NA
CASSLAGDLRPQHF | TGTGCCAGCAGCTTGGCAGGGGATCTTAGGCCCCAGCATTTT | TRBJ1-5 | NA | TRBV5-4 | NA
CASSPGDNEQFF | TGTGCCAGTAGCCCAGGAGACAATGAGCAGTTCTTC | TRBJ2-1 | NA | TRBV19 | NA
CASSLSGSETQYF | TGTGCCAGCAGCTTATCGGGGTCCGAGACCCAGTACTTC | TRBJ2-5 | NA | TRBV7-3 | NA
CASRGGEQYF | TGTGCCAGTAGAGGAGGCGAGCAGTACTTC | TRBJ2-7 | NA | TRBV21-1 | NA
CASSEGGRGNQPQHF | TGTGCCAGCAGTGAAGGGGGTCGCGGCAATCAGCCCCAGCATTTT | TRBJ1-5 | NA | TRBV6-1 | NA
CASSFNGPEGGGTQYF | TGTGCCAGCAGTTTTAATGGACCCGAAGGGGGTGGGACCCAGTACTTC | TRBJ2-5 | NA | TRBV6-5 | NA
CASSPANNEQFF | TGTGCCAGCTCACCTGCGAACAATGAGCAGTTCTTC | TRBJ2-1 | NA | TRBV18 | NA
CASSVDRYSNQPQHF | TGTGCCAGCAGCGTAGACCGGTATAGCAATCAGCCCCAGCATTTT | TRBJ1-5 | NA | TRBV9 | NA
CASSIVEREVHEQYF | TGTGCCAGTAGTATAGTAGAGCGGGAGGTCCACGAGCAGTACTTC | TRBJ2-7 | few | TRBV19 | TRBD2